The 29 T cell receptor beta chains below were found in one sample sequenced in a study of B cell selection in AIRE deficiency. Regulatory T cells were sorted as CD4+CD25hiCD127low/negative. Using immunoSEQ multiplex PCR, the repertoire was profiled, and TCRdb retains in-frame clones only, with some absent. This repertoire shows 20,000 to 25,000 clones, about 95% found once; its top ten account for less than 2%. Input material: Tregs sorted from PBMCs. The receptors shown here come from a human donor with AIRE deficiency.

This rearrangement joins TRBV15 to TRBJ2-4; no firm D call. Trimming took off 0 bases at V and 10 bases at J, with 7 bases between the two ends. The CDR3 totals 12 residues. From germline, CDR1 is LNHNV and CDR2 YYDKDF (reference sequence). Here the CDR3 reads CATSRDLTIQYF. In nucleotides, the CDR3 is TGTGCCACCAGCAGAGATCTAACGATTCAGTACTTC.

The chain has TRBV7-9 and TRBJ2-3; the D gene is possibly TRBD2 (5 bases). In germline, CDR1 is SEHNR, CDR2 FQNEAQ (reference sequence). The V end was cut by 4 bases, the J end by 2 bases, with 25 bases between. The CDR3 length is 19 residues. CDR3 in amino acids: CASSSGMPEPLLITDTQYF. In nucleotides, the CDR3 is TGTGCCAGCAGCTCCGGGATGCCGGAACCCTTACTGATCACAGATACGCAGTATTTT.

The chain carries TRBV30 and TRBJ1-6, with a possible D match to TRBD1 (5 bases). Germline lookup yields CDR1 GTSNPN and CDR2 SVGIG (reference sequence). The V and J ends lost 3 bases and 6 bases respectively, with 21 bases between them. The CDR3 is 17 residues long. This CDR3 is CAWSPSGLKYLNSPLHF. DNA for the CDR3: TGTGCCTGGAGCCCCTCGGGGCTAAAATACCTTAATTCACCCCTCCACTTT. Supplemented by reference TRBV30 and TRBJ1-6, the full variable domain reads SQTIHQWPATLVQPVGSPLSLECTVEGTSNPNLYWYRQAAGRGLQLLFYSVGIGQISSEVPQNLSASRPQDRQFILSSKKLLLSDSGFYLCAWSPSGLKYLNSPLHFGNGTRLTVT.

The CDR3 coding sequence is TGTGCCAGCAGTGAACTTTACACTAGCGGGTCAGATACGCAGTATTTT. Its translation is CASSELYTSGSDTQYF. The V call is TRBV25-1, the J call TRBJ2-3; 9 bases are shared with TRBD2. The CDR3 covers 16 residues. The germline gives CDR1 MGHDK, CDR2 SYGVNS. With V trimmed by 2 bases and J by 4 bases, 7 bases remained unmatched.

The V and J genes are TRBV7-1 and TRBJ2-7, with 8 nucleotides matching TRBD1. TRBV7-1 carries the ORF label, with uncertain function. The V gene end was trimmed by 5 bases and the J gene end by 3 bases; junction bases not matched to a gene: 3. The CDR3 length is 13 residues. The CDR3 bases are TGTGCCAGCAGCCTGGGGACAGGCTACGAGCAGTACTTC. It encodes CASSLGTGYEQYF.

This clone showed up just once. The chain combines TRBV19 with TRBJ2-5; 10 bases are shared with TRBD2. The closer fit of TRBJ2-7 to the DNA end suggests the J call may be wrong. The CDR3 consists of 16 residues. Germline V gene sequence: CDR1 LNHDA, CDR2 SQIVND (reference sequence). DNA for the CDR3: TGTGCCAGTAGTAGGCTAGCGGGAGCCAATTCCTACGAGCAGTACTTC. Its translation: CASSRLAGANSYEQYF.

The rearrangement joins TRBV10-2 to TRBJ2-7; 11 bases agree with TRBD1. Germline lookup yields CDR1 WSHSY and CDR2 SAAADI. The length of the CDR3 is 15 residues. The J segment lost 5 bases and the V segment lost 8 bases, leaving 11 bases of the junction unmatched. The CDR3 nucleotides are TGCGCCAGCGGACGAACGGGACAGGGGGACCACGAGCAGTACTTC. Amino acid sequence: CASGRTGQGDHEQYF.

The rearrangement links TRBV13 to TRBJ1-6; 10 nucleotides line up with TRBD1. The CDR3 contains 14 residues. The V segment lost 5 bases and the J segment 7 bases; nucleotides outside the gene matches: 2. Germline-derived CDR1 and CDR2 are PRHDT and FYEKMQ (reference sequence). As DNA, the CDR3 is TGTGCCAGCAGCGCGGGACAGGGGAATTCACCCCTCCACTTT. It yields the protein CASSAGQGNSPLHF.

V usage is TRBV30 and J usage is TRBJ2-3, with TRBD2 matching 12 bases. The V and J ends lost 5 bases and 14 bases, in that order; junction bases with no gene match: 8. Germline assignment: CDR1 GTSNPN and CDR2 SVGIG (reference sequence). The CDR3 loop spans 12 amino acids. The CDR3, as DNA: TGTGCCTGGTCTAGCGGGGGGGATGTCCTGTATTTT. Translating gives CAWSSGGDVLYF.

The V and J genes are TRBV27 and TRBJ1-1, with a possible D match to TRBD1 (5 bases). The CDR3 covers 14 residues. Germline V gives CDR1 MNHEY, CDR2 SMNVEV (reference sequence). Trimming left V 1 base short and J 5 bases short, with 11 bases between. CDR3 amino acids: CASSLWREGTEAFF. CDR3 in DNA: TGTGCCAGCAGTTTATGGAGGGAGGGGACTGAAGCTTTCTTT.

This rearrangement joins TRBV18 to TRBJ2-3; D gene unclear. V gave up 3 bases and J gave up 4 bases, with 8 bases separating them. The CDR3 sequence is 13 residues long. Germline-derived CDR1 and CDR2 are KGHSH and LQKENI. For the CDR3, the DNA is TGTGCCAGCTCACCTGGAGCCCCAGATACGCAGTATTTT. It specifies CASSPGAPDTQYF.

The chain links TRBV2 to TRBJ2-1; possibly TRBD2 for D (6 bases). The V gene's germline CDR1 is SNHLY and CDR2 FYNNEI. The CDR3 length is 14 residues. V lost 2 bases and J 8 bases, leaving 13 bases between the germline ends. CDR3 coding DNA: TGTGCCAGCAGTGAATCGTGGGGCGGGGATGAGCAGTTCTTC. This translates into CASSESWGGDEQFF.

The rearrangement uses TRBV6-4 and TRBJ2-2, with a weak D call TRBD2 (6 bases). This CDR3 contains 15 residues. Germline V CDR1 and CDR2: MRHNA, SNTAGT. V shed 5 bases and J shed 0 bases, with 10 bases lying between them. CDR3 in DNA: TGTGCCAGCAGTAAGGGACTCCCGAACACCGGGGAGCTGTTTTTT. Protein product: CASSKGLPNTGELFF.

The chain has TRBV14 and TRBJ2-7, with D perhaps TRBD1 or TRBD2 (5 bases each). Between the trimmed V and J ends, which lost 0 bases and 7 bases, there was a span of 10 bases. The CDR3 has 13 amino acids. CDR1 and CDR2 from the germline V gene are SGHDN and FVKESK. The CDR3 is CASSQDRDGEQYF. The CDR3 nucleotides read TGTGCCAGCAGCCAAGATCGGGACGGAGAGCAGTACTTC.

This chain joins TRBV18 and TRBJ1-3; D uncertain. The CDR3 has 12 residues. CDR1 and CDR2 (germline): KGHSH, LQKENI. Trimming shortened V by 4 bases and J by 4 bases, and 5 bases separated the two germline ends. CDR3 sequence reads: CASSRTGNTIYF. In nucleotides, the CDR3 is TGTGCCAGCTCACGTACGGGAAACACCATATATTTT.

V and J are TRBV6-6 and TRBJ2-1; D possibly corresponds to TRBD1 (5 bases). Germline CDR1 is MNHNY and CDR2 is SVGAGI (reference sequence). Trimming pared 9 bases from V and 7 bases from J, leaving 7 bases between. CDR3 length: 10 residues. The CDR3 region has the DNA TGTGCCAGAGGGGTTAATGAGCAGTTCTTC. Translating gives CARGVNEQFF.

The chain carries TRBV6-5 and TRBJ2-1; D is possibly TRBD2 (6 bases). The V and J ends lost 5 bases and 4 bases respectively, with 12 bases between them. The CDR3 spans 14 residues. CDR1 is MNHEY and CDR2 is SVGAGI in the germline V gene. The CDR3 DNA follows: TGTGCCAGCAGTCCACGGAGGGCATACAATGAGCAGTTCTTC. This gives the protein CASSPRRAYNEQFF.

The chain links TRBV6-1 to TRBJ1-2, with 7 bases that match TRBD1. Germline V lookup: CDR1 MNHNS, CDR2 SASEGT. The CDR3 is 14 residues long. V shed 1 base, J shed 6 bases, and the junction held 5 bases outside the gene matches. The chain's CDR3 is CASSEERGRDGYTF. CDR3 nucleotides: TGTGCCAGCAGTGAAGAGAGGGGGCGCGATGGCTACACCTTC.

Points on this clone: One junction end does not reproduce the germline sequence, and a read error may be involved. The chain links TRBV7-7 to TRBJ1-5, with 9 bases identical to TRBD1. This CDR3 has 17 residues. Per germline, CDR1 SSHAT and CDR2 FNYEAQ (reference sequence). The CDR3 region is CASSLAGQGGLNQPQHF. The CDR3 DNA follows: TGTGCTAGCAGCTTAGCGGGACAGGGAGGGCTAAATCAGCCCCAGCATTTT.

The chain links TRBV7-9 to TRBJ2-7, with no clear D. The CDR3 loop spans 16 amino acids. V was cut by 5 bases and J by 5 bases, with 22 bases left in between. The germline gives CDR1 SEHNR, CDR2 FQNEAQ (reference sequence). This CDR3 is CASSRMSVLEFHEQYF. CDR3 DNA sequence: TGTGCCAGCAGCCGAATGTCGGTTCTAGAGTTCCACGAGCAGTACTTC. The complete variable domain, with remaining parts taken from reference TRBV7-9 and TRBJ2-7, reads DTGVSQNPRHKITKRGQNVTFRCDPISEHNRLYWYRQTLGQGPEFLTYFQNEAQLEKSRLLSDRFSAERPKGSFSTLEIQRTEQGDSAMYLCASSRMSVLEFHEQYFGPGTRLTVT.

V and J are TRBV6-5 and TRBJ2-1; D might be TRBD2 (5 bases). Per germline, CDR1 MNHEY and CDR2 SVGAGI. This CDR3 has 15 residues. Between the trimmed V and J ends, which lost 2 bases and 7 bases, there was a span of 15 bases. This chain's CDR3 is CASSYLNRGVNEQFF. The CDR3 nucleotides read TGTGCCAGCAGTTACCTAAATCGGGGTGTAAATGAGCAGTTCTTC.

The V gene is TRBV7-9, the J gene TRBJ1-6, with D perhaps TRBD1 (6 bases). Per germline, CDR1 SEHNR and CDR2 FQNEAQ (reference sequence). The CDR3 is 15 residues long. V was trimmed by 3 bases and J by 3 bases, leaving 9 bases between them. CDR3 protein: CASSLGAGYNSPLHF. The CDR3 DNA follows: TGTGCCAGCAGCTTGGGGGCAGGCTATAATTCACCCCTCCACTTT.

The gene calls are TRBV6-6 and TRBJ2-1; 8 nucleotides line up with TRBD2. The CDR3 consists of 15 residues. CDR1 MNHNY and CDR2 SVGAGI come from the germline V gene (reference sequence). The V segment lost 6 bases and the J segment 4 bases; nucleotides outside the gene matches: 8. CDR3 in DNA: TGTGCCAGCAGGCCCCCGGGACTAGGGTACAATGAGCAGTTCTTC. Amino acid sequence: CASRPPGLGYNEQFF.

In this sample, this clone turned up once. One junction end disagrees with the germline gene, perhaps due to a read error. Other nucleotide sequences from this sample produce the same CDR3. The CDR3 DNA sequence: TGTGCCACCAGCGCCAGGATTGGGGTGAACACTGAAGCTTTCTTC. Amino acid sequence: CATSARIGVNTEAFF. The gene calls are TRBV15 and TRBJ1-1; D not resolved. Per germline, CDR1 LNHNV and CDR2 YYDKDF (reference sequence). The CDR3 is 15 amino acids.

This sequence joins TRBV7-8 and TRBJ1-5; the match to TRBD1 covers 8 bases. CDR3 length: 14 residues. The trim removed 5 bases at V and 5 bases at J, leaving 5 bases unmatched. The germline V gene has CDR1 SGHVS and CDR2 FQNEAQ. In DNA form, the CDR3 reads TGTGCCAGCAGCACTCAGACAGGGGATCAGCCCCAGCATTTT. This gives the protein CASSTQTGDQPQHF.

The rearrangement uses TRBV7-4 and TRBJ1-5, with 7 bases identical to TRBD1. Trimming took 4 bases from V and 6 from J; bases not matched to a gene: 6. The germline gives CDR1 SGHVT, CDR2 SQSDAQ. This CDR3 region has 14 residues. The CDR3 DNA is TGTGCCAGCAGCTCGACAGGGTTCAGTCAGCCCCAGCATTTT. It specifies CASSSTGFSQPQHF.

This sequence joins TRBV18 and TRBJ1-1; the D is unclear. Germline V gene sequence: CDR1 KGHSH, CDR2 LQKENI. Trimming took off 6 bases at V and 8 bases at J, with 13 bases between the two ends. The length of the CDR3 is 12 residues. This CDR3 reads CASSPTRLEAFF. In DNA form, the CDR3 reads TGTGCCAGCTCGCCGACTCGACTGGAAGCTTTCTTT.

The DNA of the CDR3 is TGTGCCTGGAGTCGAGACTCCAATCAGCCCCAGCATTTT. Its translation is CAWSRDSNQPQHF. The chain is built from TRBV30 and TRBJ1-5; D gene ambiguous. Germline values: CDR1 GTSNPN, CDR2 SVGIG (reference sequence). The CDR3 is 13 residues long. V was shortened by 2 bases and J by 3 bases, with 8 bases between the two germline ends.

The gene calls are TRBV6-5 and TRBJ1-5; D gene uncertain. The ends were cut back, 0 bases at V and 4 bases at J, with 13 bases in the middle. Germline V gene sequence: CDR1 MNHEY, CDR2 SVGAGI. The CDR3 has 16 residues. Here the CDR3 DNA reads TGTGCCAGCAGTTACTCGGTACAGACCAAGAATCAGCCCCAGCATTTT. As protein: CASSYSVQTKNQPQHF.